This T cell receptor (beta chain) emerged from a study of blood T cell repertoires in COVID-19. Study-level background: Sources were T cells, B-cell-depleted T cells, or PBMCs; the material itself was cDNA or gDNA.

V was cut by 0 bases and J by 0 bases, with 5 bases left in between. CDR1 and CDR2 (germline): LGHNA, YSLEER. There are 14 residues in the CDR3. The repertoire was sequenced with immunoSEQ multiplex PCR; TCRdb's copy has only in-frame clones and lacks some. The table lists tens of thousands of clones, around three quarters of them singletons. The receptor comes from a woman aged 65 to 85 with acute or convalescent COVID-19. The chain couples TRBV4-3 to TRBJ1-1, with D uncertain. The sequencing sample was made of peripheral blood. As DNA, the CDR3 is TGCGCCAGCAGCCAAGACCCTATGAACACTGAAGCTTTCTTT. Amino acids: CASSQDPMNTEAFF.